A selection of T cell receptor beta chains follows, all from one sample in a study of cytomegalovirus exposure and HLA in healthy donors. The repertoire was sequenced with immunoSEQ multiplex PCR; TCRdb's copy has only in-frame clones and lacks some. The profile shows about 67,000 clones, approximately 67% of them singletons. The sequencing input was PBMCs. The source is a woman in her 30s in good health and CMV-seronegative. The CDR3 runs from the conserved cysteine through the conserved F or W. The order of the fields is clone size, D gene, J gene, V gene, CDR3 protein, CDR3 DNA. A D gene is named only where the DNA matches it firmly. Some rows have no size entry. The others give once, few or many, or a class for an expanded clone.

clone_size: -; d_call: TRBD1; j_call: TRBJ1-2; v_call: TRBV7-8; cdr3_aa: CASSARSGGASFYGYTF; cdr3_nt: TGTGCCAGCAGCGCTCGGTCAGGGGGCGCTTCATTTTATGGCTACACCTTC
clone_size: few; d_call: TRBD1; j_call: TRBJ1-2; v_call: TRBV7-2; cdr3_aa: CASSTRDSSNYGYTF; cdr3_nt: TGTGCCAGCAGCACCCGGGACAGCTCTAACTATGGCTACACCTTC
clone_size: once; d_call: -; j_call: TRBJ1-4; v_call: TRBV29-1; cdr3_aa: CSVEQGAGNEKLFF; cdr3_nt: TGCAGCGTTGAACAGGGAGCGGGTAATGAAAAACTGTTTTTT
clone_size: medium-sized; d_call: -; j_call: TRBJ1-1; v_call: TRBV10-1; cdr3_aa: CASSEGTENTEAFF; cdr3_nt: TGCGCCAGCAGTGAGGGAACAGAGAACACTGAAGCTTTCTTT
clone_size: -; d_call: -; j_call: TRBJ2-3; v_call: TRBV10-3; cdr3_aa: CATGESTDTQYF; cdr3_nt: TGTGCCACCGGAGAAAGCACAGATACGCAGTATTTT
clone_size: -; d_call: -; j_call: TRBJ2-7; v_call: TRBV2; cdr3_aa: CASSDRQSTYEQYF; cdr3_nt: TGTGCCAGCAGTGACAGGCAGTCCACCTACGAGCAGTACTTC
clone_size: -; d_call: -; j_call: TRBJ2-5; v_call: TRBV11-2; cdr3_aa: CASSLDRYQETQYF; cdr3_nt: TGTGCCAGCAGCTTAGACAGGTACCAAGAGACCCAGTACTTC
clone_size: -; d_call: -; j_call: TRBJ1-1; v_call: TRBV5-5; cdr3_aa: CASSLLFGQNTEAFF; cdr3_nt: TGTGCCAGCAGCTTGCTCTTCGGACAGAACACTGAAGCTTTCTTT
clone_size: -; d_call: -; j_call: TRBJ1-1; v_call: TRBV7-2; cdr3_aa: CASSLAVGAEAFF; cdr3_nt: TGTGCCAGCAGCTTAGCGGTAGGAGCTGAAGCTTTCTTT
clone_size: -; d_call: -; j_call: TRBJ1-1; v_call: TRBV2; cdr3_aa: CASRPRGSGDTEAFF; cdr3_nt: TGTGCCAGCAGACCCAGGGGTTCCGGGGACACTGAAGCTTTCTTT
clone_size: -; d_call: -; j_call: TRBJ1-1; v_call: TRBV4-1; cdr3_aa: CASSPSQRTMNAEAFF; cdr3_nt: TGCGCCAGCAGCCCGAGCCAGCGCACCATGAACGCTGAGGCTTTCTTT
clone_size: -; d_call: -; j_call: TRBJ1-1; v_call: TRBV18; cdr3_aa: CASPPGDGRRSTEAFF; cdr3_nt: TGTGCCAGCCCACCCGGCGACGGGAGGAGGAGCACTGAGGCTTTCTTT
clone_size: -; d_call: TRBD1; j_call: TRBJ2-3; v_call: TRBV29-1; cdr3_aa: CSGGQGVTDTQYF; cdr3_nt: TGCAGCGGAGGACAGGGGGTCACAGATACGCAGTATTTT
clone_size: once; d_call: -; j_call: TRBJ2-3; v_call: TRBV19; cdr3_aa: CASSIRGKADTQYF; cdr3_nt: TGTGCCAGTAGTATTAGGGGCAAAGCAGATACGCAGTATTTT
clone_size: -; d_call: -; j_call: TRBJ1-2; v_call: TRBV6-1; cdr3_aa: CASTRGDGYGYTF; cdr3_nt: TGTGCCAGTACTCGGGGGGACGGCTATGGCTACACCTTC
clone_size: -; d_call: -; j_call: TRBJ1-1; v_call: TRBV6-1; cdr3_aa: CASRPTGRDTEAFF; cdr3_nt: TGTGCCAGCAGACCCACAGGGCGGGACACTGAAGCTTTCTTT
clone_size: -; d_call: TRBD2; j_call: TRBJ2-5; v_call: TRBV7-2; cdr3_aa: CASITGGQETQYF; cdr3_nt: TGTGCCAGTATCACGGGGGGTCAAGAGACCCAGTACTTC
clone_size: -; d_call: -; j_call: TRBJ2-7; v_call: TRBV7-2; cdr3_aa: CASSFRRSLRGYEQYF; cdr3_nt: TGTGCCAGCAGCTTTCGCCGAAGCCTCCGTGGTTACGAGCAGTACTTC
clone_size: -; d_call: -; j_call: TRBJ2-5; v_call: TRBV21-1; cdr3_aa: CASSKLWLADSQETQYF; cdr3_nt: TGTGCCAGCAGCAAACTATGGCTAGCGGACTCCCAAGAGACCCAGTACTTC
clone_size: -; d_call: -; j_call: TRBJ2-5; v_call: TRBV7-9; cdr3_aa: CASSFRVQETQYF; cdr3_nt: TGTGCCAGCAGCTTCCGGGTCCAAGAGACCCAGTACTTC
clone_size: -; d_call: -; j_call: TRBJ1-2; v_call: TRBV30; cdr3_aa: CAWSVRSHGYTF; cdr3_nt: TGTGCCTGGAGTGTTCGGTCTCATGGCTACACCTTC
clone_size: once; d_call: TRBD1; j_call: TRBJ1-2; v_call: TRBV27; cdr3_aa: CASHRDRGDYGYTF; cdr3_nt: TGTGCCAGTCACCGGGACAGGGGAGACTATGGCTACACCTTC
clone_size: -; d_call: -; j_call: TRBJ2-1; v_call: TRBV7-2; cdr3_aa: CASSYDRYNEQFF; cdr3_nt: TGTGCCAGCAGCTACGACAGATACAATGAGCAGTTCTTC
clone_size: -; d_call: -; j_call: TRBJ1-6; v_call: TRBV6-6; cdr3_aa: CASSYSEGLGSPLHF; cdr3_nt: TGTGCCAGCAGTTACAGTGAGGGTCTCGGTTCACCCCTCCACTTT
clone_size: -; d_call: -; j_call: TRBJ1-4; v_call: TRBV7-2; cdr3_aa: CASSPAGWREKLFF; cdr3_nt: TGTGCCAGCAGCCCCGCAGGGTGGCGAGAAAAACTGTTTTTT
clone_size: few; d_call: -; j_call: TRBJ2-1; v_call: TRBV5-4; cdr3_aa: CASRRIGNEQFF; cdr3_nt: TGTGCCAGCAGGCGGATCGGCAATGAGCAGTTCTTC
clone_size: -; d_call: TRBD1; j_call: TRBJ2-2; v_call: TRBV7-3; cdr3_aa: CASSPSSQGADGELFF; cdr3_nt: TGTGCCAGCAGCCCGAGTTCACAGGGGGCTGACGGGGAGCTGTTTTTT
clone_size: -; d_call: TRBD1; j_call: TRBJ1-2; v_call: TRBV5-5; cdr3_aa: CASSQDHDRGIHGYTF; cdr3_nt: TGCGCCAGCAGCCAAGATCACGACAGGGGAATACATGGCTACACCTTC
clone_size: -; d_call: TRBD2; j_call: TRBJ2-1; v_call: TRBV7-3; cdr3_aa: CASSPTGGRGGAGEQFF; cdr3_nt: TGTGCCAGCAGCCCCACGGGTGGACGGGGGGGGGCTGGCGAGCAGTTCTTC
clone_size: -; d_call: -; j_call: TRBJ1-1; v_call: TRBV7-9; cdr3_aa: CASSSQKNTEAFF; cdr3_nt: TGTGCCAGCAGCTCCCAGAAGAACACTGAAGCTTTCTTT
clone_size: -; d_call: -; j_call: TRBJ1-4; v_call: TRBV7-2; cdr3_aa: CASSAAGIEKLFF; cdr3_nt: TGTGCCAGCAGCGCTGCAGGGATTGAAAAACTGTTTTTT
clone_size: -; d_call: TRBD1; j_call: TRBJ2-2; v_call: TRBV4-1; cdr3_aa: CASSLIPGQGNTGELFF; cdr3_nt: TGCGCCAGCAGCCTTATACCGGGACAGGGGAACACCGGGGAGCTGTTTTTT
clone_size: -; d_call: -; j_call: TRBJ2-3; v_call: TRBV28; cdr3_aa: CASSWGSPTDTQYF; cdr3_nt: TGTGCCAGCAGTTGGGGCAGTCCCACAGATACGCAGTATTTT
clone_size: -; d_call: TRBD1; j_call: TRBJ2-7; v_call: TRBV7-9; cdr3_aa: CASSSGQGKRYEQYF; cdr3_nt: TGTGCCAGCAGCTCGGGACAGGGCAAGCGCTACGAGCAGTACTTC
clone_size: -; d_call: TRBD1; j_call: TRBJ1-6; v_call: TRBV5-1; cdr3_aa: CASSLDRGNSPLHF; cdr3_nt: TGCGCCAGCAGCCTCGACAGGGGAAATTCACCCCTCCACTTT
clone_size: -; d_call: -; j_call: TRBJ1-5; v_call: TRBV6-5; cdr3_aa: CASSSDRKQPQHF; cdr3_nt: TGTGCCAGCAGTTCTGACAGAAAGCAGCCCCAGCATTTT
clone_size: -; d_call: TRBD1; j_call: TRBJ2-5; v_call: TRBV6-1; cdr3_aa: CASSVGQPSTQYF; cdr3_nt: TGTGCCAGCAGTGTGGGACAGCCCTCAACCCAGTACTTC
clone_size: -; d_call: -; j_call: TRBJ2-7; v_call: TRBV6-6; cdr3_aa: CASSYLGEQYF; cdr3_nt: TGTGCCAGCAGTTATCTCGGCGAGCAGTACTTC
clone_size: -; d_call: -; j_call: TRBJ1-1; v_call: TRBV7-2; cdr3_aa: CASSSTGVNTEAFF; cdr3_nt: TGTGCCAGCAGCTCGACAGGAGTGAACACTGAAGCTTTCTTT
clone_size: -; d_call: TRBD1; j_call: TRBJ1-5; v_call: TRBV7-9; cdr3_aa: CASSSDRGDQPQHF; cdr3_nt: TGTGCCAGCAGCTCCGACAGGGGGGATCAGCCCCAGCATTTT
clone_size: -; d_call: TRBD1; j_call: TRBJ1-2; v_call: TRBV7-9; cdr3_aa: CASSLRTGGDYGYTF; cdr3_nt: TGTGCCAGCAGCTTGAGGACAGGGGGTGACTATGGCTACACCTTC
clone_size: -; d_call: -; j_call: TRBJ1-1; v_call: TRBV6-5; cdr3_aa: CASSYKALGEAFF; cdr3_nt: TGTGCCAGCAGTTACAAGGCGCTAGGTGAAGCTTTCTTT
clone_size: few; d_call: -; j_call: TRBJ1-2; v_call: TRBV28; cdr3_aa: CASSPPRGYGYTF; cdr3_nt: TGTGCCAGCAGTCCCCCGAGGGGGTATGGCTACACCTTC
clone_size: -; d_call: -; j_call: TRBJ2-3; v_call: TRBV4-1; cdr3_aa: CASSLWGRAQGQYF; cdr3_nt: TGCGCCAGCAGCCTCTGGGGCCGGGCCCAGGGACAGTATTTT
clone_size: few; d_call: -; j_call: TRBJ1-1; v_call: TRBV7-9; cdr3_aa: CASRERDRLNTEAFF; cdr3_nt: TGTGCCAGCAGGGAACGCGACAGGTTGAACACTGAAGCTTTCTTT
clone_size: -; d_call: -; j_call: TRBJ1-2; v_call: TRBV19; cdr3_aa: CASSIGRGLEYGYTF; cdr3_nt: TGTGCCAGTAGTATCGGACGAGGGCTGGAATATGGCTACACCTTC
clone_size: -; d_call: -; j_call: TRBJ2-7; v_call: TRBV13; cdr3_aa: CASSLIRGGKTYEQYF; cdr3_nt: TGTGCCAGCAGCCTCATCCGCGGGGGCAAGACCTACGAGCAGTACTTC
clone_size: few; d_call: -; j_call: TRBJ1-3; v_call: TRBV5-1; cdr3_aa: CASSEQGLGGNTIYF; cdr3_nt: TGCGCCAGCAGCGAACAGGGTTTAGGTGGAAACACCATATATTTT
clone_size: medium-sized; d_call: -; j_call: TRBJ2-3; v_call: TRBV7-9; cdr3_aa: CASVQGGSTDTQYF; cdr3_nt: TGTGCCAGCGTTCAAGGGGGTAGCACAGATACGCAGTATTTT
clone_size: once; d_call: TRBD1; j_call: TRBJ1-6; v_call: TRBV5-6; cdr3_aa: CASSLGQGPYPLHF; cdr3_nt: TGTGCCAGCAGCTTGGGACAGGGCCCTTATCCCCTCCACTTT